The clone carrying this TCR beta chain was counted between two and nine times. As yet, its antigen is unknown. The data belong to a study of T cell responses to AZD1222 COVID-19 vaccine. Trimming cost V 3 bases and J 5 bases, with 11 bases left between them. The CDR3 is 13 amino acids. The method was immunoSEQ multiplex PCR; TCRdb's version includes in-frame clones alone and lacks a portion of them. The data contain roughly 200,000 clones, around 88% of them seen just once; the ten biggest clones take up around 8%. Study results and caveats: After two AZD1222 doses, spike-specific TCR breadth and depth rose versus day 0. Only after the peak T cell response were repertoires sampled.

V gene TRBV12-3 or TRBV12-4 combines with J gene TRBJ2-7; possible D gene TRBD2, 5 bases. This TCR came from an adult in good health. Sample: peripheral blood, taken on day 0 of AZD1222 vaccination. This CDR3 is CASSFYTGNEQYF. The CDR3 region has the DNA TGTGCCAGCAGTTTCTACACCGGGAACGAGCAGTACTTC.